This T cell receptor beta chain was retrieved from a study of PD-L1 blockade in urothelial cancer. The overall study: Atezolizumab therapy began for patients around 2014, dosed at 1,200 mg intravenously every 3 weeks.

Data came from immunoSEQ multiplex PCR; TCRdb stores just in-frame clones and leaves some out. Here the sample spans under 30,000 clones, approximately 88% being singletons. Per the germline V gene, CDR1 is LNHDA and CDR2 is SQIVND (reference sequence). Trimming left V 5 bases short and J 5 bases short, with 15 bases between. The CDR3 runs 14 residues. This clonotype was sampled from a man aged 65 to 85 with urothelial cancer. This chain links TRBV19 with TRBJ1-1, with TRBD1 as a possible D gene (6 bases). The sample in question was PBMCs, obtained around atezolizumab (anti-PD-L1) treatment. This chain's CDR3 is CASSLRPGETEAFF. DNA of the CDR3: TGTGCCAGTAGTTTACGTCCAGGGGAGACTGAAGCTTTCTTT.